The sequence of this TCR beta chain was determined in a study of T cell responses to AZD1222 COVID-19 vaccine. The repertoire was sequenced with immunoSEQ multiplex PCR; TCRdb's copy has only in-frame clones and lacks some. The sample includes around 120,000 clones, more than 85% of them seen just once. The specimen was peripheral blood, collected 28 days after the second AZD1222 dose. This TCR was sampled from an adult who received the AZD1222 COVID-19 vaccine.

The CDR3 DNA is TGTGCCAGCAGCTTAAGCGGGTCGGCGGAGACCCAGTACTTC. Translation: CASSLSGSAETQYF. This rearrangement joins TRBV7-2 to TRBJ2-5; maybe TRBD2 (6 bases). The CDR3 totals 14 residues. V shed 2 bases and J shed 5 bases, with 12 bases lying between them. CDR1 is SGHTA and CDR2 is FQGNSA in the germline V gene.